This T cell receptor (beta chain) was observed in a study of CD8 T cells in ankylosing spondylitis. General observations from the study: Apparently characteristic of ankylosing spondylitis blood was a TCR beta motif (fewer than ten highly homologous variants). Peripheral blood samples showed relatively rare disease-linked clones, and these clones were CD8+.

Concerning this clonotype itself: Its antigen is unidentified.

Per germline, CDR1 DFQATT and CDR2 SNEGSKA (reference sequence). V dropped 0 bases and J dropped 6; count of bases not matched to a gene: 17. The CDR3 consists of 18 residues. From the 5' RACE reads, TCRdb called clonotypes with MiXCR, one entry per CDR3 protein. In the table there are 200,000 or so distinct CDR3 sequences, 10% to 15% of which are singletons. This TCR was recovered from a female donor with ankylosing spondylitis or in good health (not recorded which). This chain uses TRBV20-1 with TRBJ2-1; 7 bases match TRBD2. What was sequenced was blood, either unsorted or a sorted T cell fraction (not recorded which). The CDR3 here is CSARDKIPGGPISNEQFF. As DNA, the CDR3 is TGCAGTGCTAGAGATAAAATACCGGGAGGCCCCATCAGCAATGAGCAGTTCTTC.